This entry lists 28 T cell receptor beta chains sequenced from one sample in a study of T cells in localized non-small cell lung cancer. Repertoires were generated with immunoSEQ multiplex PCR, while TCRdb's copy carries only in-frame clones and drops some. The sample includes about 26,000 clones, approximately 78% of them seen just once. The sample here was peripheral blood, taken before any cancer treatment. The receptors originated from a woman between 35 and 75 years old with stage I lung adenocarcinoma.

V usage is TRBV19 and J usage is TRBJ2-2; D is uncertain. The germline V gene has CDR1 LNHDA and CDR2 SQIVND (reference sequence). The CDR3 length is 14 residues. V shed 5 bases and J shed 8 bases, with 15 bases lying between them. The CDR3 reads CASSLGSSPGELFF. As DNA, the CDR3 is TGTGCCAGTAGTCTTGGTTCTTCCCCGGGGGAGCTGTTTTTT.

In DNA form, the CDR3 reads TGTGCCAGCAGTGAAGCGGGGGGGGTAGTCTACGAGCAGTACTTC. Translating gives CASSEAGGVVYEQYF. V and J are TRBV6-1 and TRBJ2-7; 7 nucleotides agree with TRBD2. V was pared by 0 bases and J by 3 bases, with 5 bases of the junction left unmatched. This CDR3 is built from 15 residues. The germline V gene has CDR1 MNHNS and CDR2 SASEGT.

The chain combines TRBV12-5 with TRBJ2-7; TRBD2 matches 8 bases. Germline assignment: CDR1 LGHNT and CDR2 FRNRAP. The CDR3 has 15 amino acids. Trimming cost V 0 bases and J 0 bases; bases outside gene matches: 1. DNA for the CDR3: TGTGCTAGTGGTTTGGTGGCGGGGGGCTCCTACGAGCAGTACTTC. It yields the protein CASGLVAGGSYEQYF.

J is TRBJ2-4 and V is TRBV2; possibly TRBD2 for D (5 bases). Per the germline V gene, CDR1 is SNHLY and CDR2 is FYNNEI. The CDR3 contains 14 residues. V lost 8 bases to trimming and J lost 5 bases, with 16 bases between them. CDR3 region: CASRLDEGENIQYF. The CDR3 DNA is TGTGCCAGCCGTTTGGACGAGGGAGAAAACATTCAGTACTTC. Variable domain in full (rest from reference TRBV2 and TRBJ2-4): EPEVTQTPSHQVTQMGQEVILRCVPISNHLYFYWYRQILGQKVEFLVSFYNNEISEKSEIFDDQFSVERPDGSNFTLKIRSTKLEDSAMYFCASRLDEGENIQYFGAGTRLSVL.

The chain uses TRBV6-5 and TRBJ2-2; 8 bases are shared with TRBD2. The V gene end was trimmed by 2 bases and the J gene end by 3 bases; junction bases not matched to a gene: 2. Germline CDR1 is MNHEY and CDR2 is SVGAGI. The CDR3 covers 15 residues. The chain's CDR3 is CASSYVGGDTGELFF. The CDR3 coding sequence is TGTGCCAGCAGTTACGTCGGGGGGGACACCGGGGAGCTGTTTTTT.

The rearrangement joins TRBV19 to TRBJ2-7; 8 bases match TRBD2. With V trimmed by 5 bases and J by 4 bases, 13 bases remained unmatched. The germline gives CDR1 LNHDA, CDR2 SQIVND (reference sequence). The CDR3 contains 16 residues. The CDR3 spells CASSPNGLAGGYEQYF. CDR3 nucleotides: TGTGCCAGTAGTCCGAACGGCCTAGCGGGTGGATACGAGCAGTACTTC. The full variable domain, its missing parts supplied by reference TRBV19 and TRBJ2-7, is DGGITQSPKYLFRKEGQNVTLSCEQNLNHDAMYWYRQDPGQGLRLIYYSQIVNDFQKGDIAEGYSVSREKKESFPLTVTSAQKNPTAFYLCASSPNGLAGGYEQYFGPGTRLTVT.

Written as DNA, the CDR3 is TGTGCCAGCAGCTCCGGGACTAGCGGGTTATCGGGGGAGACCCAGTACTTC. Translating gives CASSSGTSGLSGETQYF. The rearrangement links TRBV9 to TRBJ2-5; TRBD2 agrees at 12 bases. This CDR3 contains 17 residues. The V and J ends lost 4 bases and 5 bases, in that order; junction bases with no gene match: 12. Germline CDR1 is SGDLS and CDR2 is YYNGEE.

The genes are TRBV6-1 and TRBJ2-3; 7 nucleotides match TRBD1. This CDR3 is 13 amino acids long. Trimming removed 6 bases from V and 4 bases from J; junction bases left unmatched: 4. Germline-derived CDR1 and CDR2 are MNHNS and SASEGT. The CDR3 sequence is CASRWQGADTQYF. The CDR3 DNA reads as TGTGCCAGCAGGTGGCAGGGGGCAGATACGCAGTATTTT.

The rearrangement links TRBV5-6 to TRBJ1-5, with D unclear. V was trimmed by 4 bases and J by 2 bases, leaving 10 bases between them. Germline V lookup: CDR1 SGHDT, CDR2 YYEEEE. The CDR3 contains 14 residues. The CDR3 loop reads CASSIGRGNQPQHF. The CDR3 DNA follows: TGTGCCAGCAGCATCGGGAGGGGCAATCAGCCCCAGCATTTT.

Sample share makes this clone medium-sized. CDR3 coding DNA: TGCGCCAGCAGCCAAGACGCGGGGGGTCAAGATACGCAGTATTTT. Amino acid sequence: CASSQDAGGQDTQYF. The rearrangement joins TRBV4-3 to TRBJ2-3, with 8 bases identical to TRBD2. Germline assignment: CDR1 LGHNA and CDR2 YSLEER. The CDR3 is made up of 15 amino acids. After removal of 0 bases from V and 5 bases from J, the junction contained 4 bases not matched to a gene.

The chain couples TRBV4-1 to TRBJ2-5, with D tentatively TRBD1 or TRBD2 (5 bases each). The CDR3 extends over 18 amino acids. The V and J ends lost 4 bases and 7 bases respectively, with 28 bases between them. CDR1 is MGHRA, CDR2 YSYEKL, per germline. CDR3 loop: CASSPGINGAARDGTQYF. The CDR3 nucleotides read TGCGCCAGCAGCCCAGGGATTAATGGGGCAGCCCGGGACGGGACCCAGTACTTC.

In its sample, this clone was seen a few times. This sequence joins TRBV11-2 and TRBJ2-3; D perhaps matches TRBD1 (5 bases). Germline-derived CDR1 and CDR2 are SGHAT and FQNNGV. Trimming shortened V by 2 bases and J by 5 bases, and 11 bases separated the two germline ends. This CDR3 is built from 14 residues. The CDR3 loop is CASSLMGLKDTQYF. The CDR3 DNA follows: TGTGCCAGCAGCTTAATGGGGCTGAAAGATACGCAGTATTTT.

The V call is TRBV11-2, the J call TRBJ2-7; 7 bases match TRBD2. Germline CDR1 reads SGHAT; CDR2 reads FQNNGV. The J segment lost 5 bases and the V segment lost 5 bases, leaving 3 bases of the junction unmatched. The CDR3 has 12 residues. CDR3 loop: CASSLGGNEQYF. CDR3 nucleotide sequence: TGTGCCAGCAGCCTGGGGGGGAACGAGCAGTACTTC.

J is TRBJ2-5 and V is TRBV12-5; 7 nucleotides line up with TRBD2. The length of the CDR3 is 16 residues. Germline CDR1 and CDR2: LGHNT and FRNRAP. V gave up 4 bases and J gave up 4 bases; unmatched junction bases: 12. CDR3 protein: CASGSSSERGRETQYF. In DNA, the CDR3 is TGTGCTAGTGGTTCCTCTTCAGAGCGGGGACGAGAGACCCAGTACTTC.

The CDR3 bases are TGTGCCAGCAGCGTCGGGACCCAAACTAGCACAGATACGCAGTATTTT. Translated, it gives CASSVGTQTSTDTQYF. The J gene is TRBJ2-3, the V gene TRBV9, with D perhaps being TRBD1 or TRBD2 (5 bases each). The V end lost 2 bases, the J end lost 0 bases, and 13 bases lay between the germline ends. This CDR3 has 16 amino acids. The germline V gene encodes CDR1 SGDLS and CDR2 YYNGEE. Filled out from reference TRBV9 and TRBJ2-3, the complete variable domain reads DSGVTQTPKHLITATGQRVTLRCSPRSGDLSVYWYQQSLDQGLQFLIQYYNGEERAKGNILERFSAQQFPDLHSELNLSSLELGDSALYFCASSVGTQTSTDTQYFGPGTRLTVL.

The chain uses TRBV30 and TRBJ2-7; no clear D. Germline CDR1 reads GTSNPN; CDR2 reads SVGIG (reference sequence). Trimming took off 0 bases at V and 3 bases at J, with 6 bases between the two ends. This CDR3 has 12 amino acids. The DNA for the CDR3 is TGTGCCTGGAGTGTACAGCTCTACGAGCAGTACTTC. Amino acids: CAWSVQLYEQYF.

The V call is TRBV6-1, the J call TRBJ2-2; TRBD1 matches at 10 bases. Unmatched junction bases numbered 8, after V lost 4 bases and J lost 6 bases. CDR1 is MNHNS and CDR2 is SASEGT in the germline V gene. The CDR3 spans 16 residues. Written as DNA, the CDR3 is TGTGCCAGCAGTGTCGGGACAGGGGATTATCCCGGGGAGCTGTTTTTT. Translation gives CASSVGTGDYPGELFF.

CDR3 in amino acids: CASSALAGRKGTQYF. CDR3 coding DNA: TGTGCCAGCAGCGCCTTAGCGGGGCGCAAGGGGACCCAGTACTTC. The chain joins TRBV11-2 to TRBJ2-5, with 8 bases fitting TRBD2. Trimming at V came to 5 bases and at J to 7 bases, leaving 12 bases not matched to a gene. The length of the CDR3 is 15 residues. Per germline, CDR1 SGHAT and CDR2 FQNNGV.

This clone was seen just once. The J gene is TRBJ2-2, the V gene TRBV6-1; D perhaps matches TRBD2 (6 bases). Trimming took 7 bases from V and 6 from J, leaving 12 bases between them. The CDR3 covers 13 residues. Looked up from germline, CDR1 is MNHNS and CDR2 is SASEGT. The CDR3 bases are TGTGCCAGCAAGCCGGTAGCGGCCGGGGAGCTGTTTTTT. Protein sequence: CASKPVAAGELFF.

DNA for the CDR3: TGCAGCGTTGGAGACAGAAATAGCAATCAGCCCCAGCATTTT. It yields the protein CSVGDRNSNQPQHF. The rearrangement joins TRBV29-1 to TRBJ1-5, with D possibly TRBD1 on 5 matching bases. V lost 4 bases and J lost 0, with 10 bases in between. Germline V gene data show CDR1 as SQVTM and CDR2 as ANQGSEA. This CDR3 is built from 14 residues.

The chain carries TRBV27 and TRBJ2-5; 12 bases agree with TRBD2. CDR3 length: 17 amino acids. With V trimmed by 5 bases and J by 7 bases, 14 bases remained unmatched. CDR1 is MNHEY and CDR2 is SMNVEV in the germline V gene (reference sequence). The CDR3 protein is CASSPSSGGALLRTQYF. The CDR3 coding sequence is TGTGCCAGCAGTCCCTCTAGCGGGGGGGCCCTGTTAAGGACCCAGTACTTC.

In its sample, this clone was seen once. The chain couples TRBV11-2 to TRBJ1-1; no clear D. V lost 1 base, J lost 4 bases, and 7 bases lay in between. Per germline, CDR1 SGHAT and CDR2 FQNNGV. The CDR3 extends over 13 amino acids. CDR3 DNA: TGTGCCAGCAGCTTAGGCAGAGCCACTGAAGCTTTCTTT. It translates to CASSLGRATEAFF.

About this clone: The CDR3 does not end in the conserved phenylalanine or tryptophan, so this is likely a read error. V gene TRBV19 combines with J gene TRBJ1-2; 7 bases are a match to TRBD1. The V and J ends lost 3 bases and 7 bases, in that order; junction bases with no gene match: 5. From germline, CDR1 is LNHDA and CDR2 SQIVND (reference sequence). The CDR3 runs 13 residues. The CDR3 region has the DNA TGTGCCAGTAGTATTGCAACAGGGGTTGGCTACACCTCC. As protein: CASSIATGVGYTS.

V usage is TRBV5-6 and J usage is TRBJ1-2; the D is unclear. The ends were cut back, 1 base at V and 5 bases at J, with 12 bases in the middle. The CDR3 length is 14 residues. Germline V CDR1 and CDR2: SGHDT, YYEEEE. CDR3 coding DNA: TGTGCCAGCAGCTTGCAGAACAGACCTTATGGCTACACCTTC. This sequence encodes CASSLQNRPYGYTF.

J is TRBJ1-1 and V is TRBV7-6; TRBD1 agrees at 7 bases. Looked up from germline, CDR1 is SGHVS and CDR2 is FNYEAQ. The V segment lost 5 bases and the J segment 1 base; nucleotides outside the gene matches: 7. The CDR3 is made up of 15 amino acids. CDR3 sequence (DNA): TGTGCCAGCAGCCCCCAGGGGGGTCGGAACACTGAAGCTTTCTTT. It yields the protein CASSPQGGRNTEAFF.

The rearrangement links TRBV19 to TRBJ1-2; TRBD1 is a possible D gene (5 bases). There are 13 residues in the CDR3. Germline lookup yields CDR1 LNHDA and CDR2 SQIVND (reference sequence). Trimming shortened V by 2 bases and J by 13 bases, and 17 bases separated the two germline ends. DNA of the CDR3: TGTGCCAGTAGTATACCAGGGTCGGCTTCGGGCACCTTC. Translation gives CASSIPGSASGTF.

The chain employs TRBV7-8 and TRBJ2-1; D remains ambiguous. The germline V gene has CDR1 SGHVS and CDR2 FQNEAQ. V was trimmed by 1 base and J by 12 bases, leaving 13 bases between them. The CDR3 totals 13 residues. The chain's CDR3 is CASSLESPMRQFF. DNA of the CDR3: TGTGCCAGCAGCTTAGAAAGCCCCATGCGGCAGTTCTTC.

The chain links TRBV11-2 to TRBJ1-2, with a possible D match to TRBD1 (5 bases). The CDR3 is 13 residues long. Germline V gene sequence: CDR1 SGHAT, CDR2 FQNNGV. Trimming took 4 bases from V and 12 from J, leaving 18 bases between them. The CDR3, as DNA: TGTGCCAGCAGCTCAGGACCGAGAGGGGTCAACACCTTC. Protein product: CASSSGPRGVNTF. The whole variable domain, remainder taken from reference TRBV11-2 and TRBJ1-2, is EAGVAQSPRYKIIEKRQSVAFWCNPISGHATLYWYQQILGQGPKLLIQFQNNGVVDDSQLPKDRFSAERLKGVDSTLKIQPAKLEDSAVYLCASSSGPRGVNTFGSGTRLTVV.